This passage covers 23 T cell receptor beta chains from one sample sequenced in a study of human CD8 memory T cell subsets. TCR beta was sequenced from UMI-tagged 5' RACE libraries. TCRdb reanalysed the 5' RACE reads using MiXCR and keeps one entry per CDR3 protein. This repertoire shows over 7,000 distinct CDR3 sequences, about 3.9% found once; its top ten account for about 35%. Sequenced sample: CD8+ T cells from PBMCs. These receptor sequences come from a human donor in good health.

This clonotype occurred many times. V gene TRBV4-1 combines with J gene TRBJ2-2; a weak D match, TRBD2 (5 bases). Between the trimmed V and J ends, which lost 1 base and 6 bases, there was a span of 6 bases. The germline CDR1 and CDR2 sequences are MGHRA and YSYEKL. The CDR3 contains 13 residues. In DNA, the CDR3 is TGCGCCAGCAGCCAAGGGACTCCCGGGGAGCTGTTTTTT. Translating gives CASSQGTPGELFF.

This clonotype was counted at least ten times. The chain links TRBV5-6 to TRBJ2-3; 9 bases agree with TRBD2. This CDR3 is 15 amino acids long. CDR1 and CDR2 from the germline V gene are SGHDT and YYEEEE. V was pared by 3 bases and J by 2 bases, with 4 bases of the junction left unmatched. CDR3 residues: CASSWRLAATDTQYF. In DNA, the CDR3 is TGTGCCAGCAGCTGGAGACTAGCGGCCACAGATACGCAGTATTTT.

This clonotype was seen at least ten times. The chain has TRBV9 and TRBJ1-2; 7 nucleotides line up with TRBD1. Germline-derived CDR1 and CDR2 are SGDLS and YYNGEE. Trimming removed 2 bases from V and 3 bases from J; junction bases left unmatched: 10. The CDR3 covers 16 residues. As DNA, the CDR3 is TGTGCCAGCAGCGTCGACACTACCGGGACAGACTATGGCTACACCTTC. Translation gives CASSVDTTGTDYGYTF.

This clonotype was detected ten times or more. This chain uses TRBV27 with TRBJ2-7; 7 bases map to TRBD1. Germline V gene sequence: CDR1 MNHEY, CDR2 SMNVEV (reference sequence). The trim removed 4 bases at V and 2 bases at J, leaving 5 bases unmatched. The CDR3 loop spans 14 amino acids. The CDR3 sequence is CASSWGQGAYEQYF. DNA of the CDR3: TGTGCCAGCAGTTGGGGGCAGGGGGCCTACGAGCAGTACTTC.

This clonotype was seen repeatedly, ten times or more. The chain couples TRBV7-6 to TRBJ2-7; 7 bases align to TRBD1. The CDR3 has 16 amino acids. The ends lost 4 bases at V and 3 bases at J; junction bases unmatched: 12. The germline CDR1 and CDR2 sequences are SGHVS and FNYEAQ. CDR3 amino acids: CASSSSPRDSLYEQYF. In DNA, the CDR3 is TGTGCCAGCAGCTCTAGCCCTCGGGACAGTCTCTACGAGCAGTACTTC.

This clonotype was found many times. The V call is TRBV9, the J call TRBJ2-7; D is ambiguous. This CDR3 is built from 14 residues. Per the germline V gene, CDR1 is SGDLS and CDR2 is YYNGEE. The V and J ends lost 2 bases and 2 bases respectively, with 11 bases between them. In DNA form, the CDR3 reads TGTGCCAGCAGCGTTGGGGAAGGTACCTACGAGCAGTACTTC. This gives the protein CASSVGEGTYEQYF.

This clonotype was observed at least ten times. The chain has TRBV5-1 and TRBJ1-5; tentatively, D is TRBD1 (6 bases). The V end lost 0 bases, the J end lost 6 bases, and 10 bases lay between the germline ends. Germline V gives CDR1 SGHRS, CDR2 YFSETQ. CDR3 length equals 14 residues. CDR3 amino acids: CASSLGTGTQPQHF. CDR3 nucleotides: TGCGCCAGCAGCTTGGGAACAGGGACTCAGCCCCAGCATTTT.

Ten or more counts support this clonotype. The gene calls are TRBV15 and TRBJ2-7, with a weak D call TRBD1 (6 bases). The germline V gene encodes CDR1 LNHNV and CDR2 YYDKDF (reference sequence). The CDR3 loop spans 16 amino acids. The ends were cut back, 0 bases at V and 2 bases at J, with 14 bases in the middle. This chain's CDR3 is CATSRDSTGPAYEQYF. CDR3 sequence (DNA): TGTGCCACCAGCAGAGATTCCACAGGGCCAGCCTACGAGCAGTACTTC.

Many counts were recorded for this clonotype. V is TRBV7-6 and J is TRBJ1-6, with D unclear. Germline CDR1 is SGHVS and CDR2 is FNYEAQ. Trimming stripped 4 bases from V and 0 bases from J, with 4 bases between. CDR3 length: 14 residues. CDR3 region: CASSSDSYNSPLHF. The CDR3 DNA reads TGTGCCAGCAGCTCAGACTCCTATAATTCACCCCTCCACTTT.

This clonotype was found many times. The J gene is TRBJ1-1, the V gene TRBV12-3 or TRBV12-4; 12 bases agree with TRBD1. The CDR3 has 15 amino acids. Trimming removed 5 bases from V and 10 bases from J; junction bases left unmatched: 11. The CDR3, as DNA: TGTGCCAGCAGTGATACCGGGACAGGGGGCTCGGGAGCTTTCTTT. Translating gives CASSDTGTGGSGAFF.

This clonotype came up many times. J is TRBJ2-3 and V is TRBV5-1, with D possibly being TRBD1 (6 bases). Trimming left V 4 bases short and J 0 bases short, with 18 bases between. The CDR3 totals 17 residues. CDR1 SGHRS and CDR2 YFSETQ come from the germline V gene. CDR3 bases: TGCGCCAGCAGCAGCGACAGGCGCCGACCTAGCACAGATACGCAGTATTTT. It is translated as CASSSDRRRPSTDTQYF.

In its sample, this clonotype was seen many times. This chain uses TRBV7-6 with TRBJ2-1; D perhaps matches TRBD2 (6 bases). The CDR3 totals 15 residues. The germline V gene encodes CDR1 SGHVS and CDR2 FNYEAQ. The V end lost 5 bases, the J end lost 3 bases, and 14 bases lay between the germline ends. This CDR3 is CASSLPRRDYNEQFF. Written as DNA, the CDR3 is TGTGCCAGCAGCCTCCCGCGGCGGGACTACAATGAGCAGTTCTTC.

Ten or more counts support this clonotype. The chain carries TRBV2 and TRBJ2-1, with D uncertain. Trimming removed 3 bases at V and 6 bases at J, with 12 bases between. This CDR3 contains 14 residues. Germline lookup yields CDR1 SNHLY and CDR2 FYNNEI. The CDR3 DNA follows: TGTGCCAGCAGTGAGAGTCCTTCCAGCAATGAGCAGTTCTTC. Translation gives CASSESPSSNEQFF.

This clonotype was seen repeatedly, ten times or more. The genes are TRBV2 and TRBJ2-1; TRBD2 matches at 9 bases. Germline V gene sequence: CDR1 SNHLY, CDR2 FYNNEI. Germline trimming cut 0 bases from V and 3 bases from J; bases unmatched to any gene: 0. The CDR3 extends over 15 amino acids. The CDR3 sequence is CASSEATSGYNEQFF. The CDR3 nucleotides are TGTGCCAGCAGTGAAGCGACTAGCGGCTACAATGAGCAGTTCTTC.

The chain is built from TRBV7-9 and TRBJ2-5; D possibly uses TRBD1 or TRBD2 (5 bases each). Germline V gene data show CDR1 as SEHNR and CDR2 as FQNEAQ (reference sequence). Trimming stripped 5 bases from V and 4 bases from J, with 17 bases between. The CDR3 runs 15 residues. The CDR3 loop is CASSPRVGAGETQYF. CDR3 in DNA: TGTGCCAGCAGCCCGAGGGTAGGGGCAGGAGAGACCCAGTACTTC. The whole variable domain, filled in from reference TRBV7-9 and TRBJ2-5, reads DTGVSQNPRHKITKRGQNVTFRCDPISEHNRLYWYRQTLGQGPEFLTYFQNEAQLEKSRLLSDRFSAERPKGSFSTLEIQRTEQGDSAMYLCASSPRVGAGETQYFGPGTRLLVL.

This clonotype was observed at least ten times. The rearrangement links TRBV20-1 to TRBJ2-7, with D maybe TRBD1 (5 bases). V lost 1 base and J lost 2, with 9 bases in between. The CDR3 is made up of 13 amino acids. Germline V gene data show CDR1 as DFQATT and CDR2 as SNEGSKA (reference sequence). The CDR3 spells CSARGEGAYEQYF. In DNA, the CDR3 is TGCAGTGCTAGAGGGGAAGGGGCCTACGAGCAGTACTTC.

This clonotype has only a few counts. The rearrangement joins TRBV7-6 to TRBJ1-1; 7 positions match TRBD1. The germline CDR1 and CDR2 sequences are SGHVS and FNYEAQ. CDR3 length equals 15 residues. V gave up 1 base and J gave up 2 bases; unmatched junction bases: 4. The CDR3 bases are TGTGCCAGCAGCTTAGAAGCAGGGGGAAACACTGAAGCTTTCTTT. It is translated as CASSLEAGGNTEAFF.

This clonotype was seen many times. The V call is TRBV20-1, the J call TRBJ2-7; D is ambiguous. This CDR3 has 15 residues. Trimming removed 5 bases at V and 2 bases at J, with 19 bases between. Germline CDR1 is DFQATT and CDR2 is SNEGSKA (reference sequence). The CDR3 region is CSALHSETIPYEQYF. In DNA, the CDR3 is TGCAGTGCTCTACACAGCGAGACAATCCCCTACGAGCAGTACTTC.

CDR3 bases: TGCAGTGCTAGAGATCCCAGGACTATCTCAAATGAGCAGTTCTTC. Its translation is CSARDPRTISNEQFF. The genes are TRBV20-1 and TRBJ2-1; D is perhaps TRBD2 (6 bases). This CDR3 is 15 amino acids long. Germline CDR1 and CDR2: DFQATT and SNEGSKA (reference sequence). The ends were cut back, 0 bases at V and 7 bases at J, with 16 bases in the middle.

The table lists this clonotype with a few counts. The V gene is TRBV2, the J gene TRBJ2-7; maybe TRBD2 (7 bases). The length of the CDR3 is 14 residues. V shed 8 bases and J shed 5 bases, with 19 bases lying between them. The V gene's germline CDR1 is SNHLY and CDR2 FYNNEI. In DNA, the CDR3 is TGTGCCAGCGGCGACCCAGGGGAGGGGGACGAGCAGTACTTC. This encodes CASGDPGEGDEQYF.

This clonotype counts as medium-sized. This sequence joins TRBV7-6 and TRBJ2-7, with 9 positions matching TRBD1. Germline V CDR1 and CDR2: SGHVS, FNYEAQ. The CDR3 loop spans 14 amino acids. V was clipped by 5 bases and J by 2 bases; unmatched bases: 4. CDR3 bases: TGTGCCAGCAGCCCCGGGACAGGGCCCTACGAGCAGTACTTC. It specifies CASSPGTGPYEQYF.

By frequency in the sample, this clonotype is medium-sized. The rearrangement links TRBV21-1 to TRBJ1-1. TRBV21-1 is listed as a pseudogene. The CDR3 is 15 amino acids. CDR3 region: CASSKGGSRNTEAFF. DNA of the CDR3: TGTGCCAGCAGCAAAGGAGGCAGCCGTAACACTGAAGCTTTCTTT.

The chain has TRBV27 and TRBJ2-5; D gene ambiguous. The germline V gene has CDR1 MNHEY and CDR2 SMNVEV (reference sequence). Trimming shortened V by 4 bases and J by 7 bases, and 13 bases separated the two germline ends. The CDR3 runs to 13 residues. CDR3 sequence: CASSWASKGTQYF. CDR3 in DNA: TGTGCCAGCAGTTGGGCCAGCAAGGGGACCCAGTACTTC.